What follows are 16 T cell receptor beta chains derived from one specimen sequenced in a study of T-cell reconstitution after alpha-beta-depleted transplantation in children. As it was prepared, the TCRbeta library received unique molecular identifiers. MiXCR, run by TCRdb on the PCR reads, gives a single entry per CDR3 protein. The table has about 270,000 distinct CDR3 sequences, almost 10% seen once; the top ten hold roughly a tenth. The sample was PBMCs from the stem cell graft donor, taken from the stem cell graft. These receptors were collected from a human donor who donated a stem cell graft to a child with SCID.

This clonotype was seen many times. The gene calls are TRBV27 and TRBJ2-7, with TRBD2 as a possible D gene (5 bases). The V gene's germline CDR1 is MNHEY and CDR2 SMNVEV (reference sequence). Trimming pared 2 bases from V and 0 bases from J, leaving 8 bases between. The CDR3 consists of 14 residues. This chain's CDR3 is CASSLILGSYEQYF. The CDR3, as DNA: TGTGCCAGCAGTTTAATACTAGGCTCCTACGAGCAGTACTTC.

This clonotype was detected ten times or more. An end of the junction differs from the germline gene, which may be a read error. CDR3 loop: CASSLVGDYEQYF. The CDR3 DNA sequence: TGCGCCAGCAGCTTGGTTGGAGACTACGAGCAGTACTTC. J is TRBJ2-7 and V is TRBV5-6; no definite D call. The CDR3 totals 13 residues. Germline V gives CDR1 SGHDT, CDR2 YYEEEE.

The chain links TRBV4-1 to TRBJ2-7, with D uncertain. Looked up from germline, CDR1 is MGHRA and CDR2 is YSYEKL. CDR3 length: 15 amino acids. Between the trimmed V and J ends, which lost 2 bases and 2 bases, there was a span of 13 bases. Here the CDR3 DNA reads TGCGCCAGCAGCCAAAGCCATGGCAGTACCTACGAGCAGTACTTC. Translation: CASSQSHGSTYEQYF.

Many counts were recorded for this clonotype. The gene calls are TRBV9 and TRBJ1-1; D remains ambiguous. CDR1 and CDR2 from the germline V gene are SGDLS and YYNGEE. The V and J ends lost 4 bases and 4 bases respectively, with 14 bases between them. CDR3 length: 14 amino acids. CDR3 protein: CASSPAWKGTEAFF. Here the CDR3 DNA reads TGTGCCAGCAGCCCTGCGTGGAAGGGCACTGAAGCTTTCTTT.

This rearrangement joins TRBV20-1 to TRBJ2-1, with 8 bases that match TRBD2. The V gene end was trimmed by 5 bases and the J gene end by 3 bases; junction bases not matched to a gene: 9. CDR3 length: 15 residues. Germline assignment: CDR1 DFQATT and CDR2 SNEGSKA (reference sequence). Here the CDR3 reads CSAGSGGGNYNEQFF. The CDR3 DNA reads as TGCAGTGCTGGATCCGGGGGGGGAAACTACAATGAGCAGTTCTTC.

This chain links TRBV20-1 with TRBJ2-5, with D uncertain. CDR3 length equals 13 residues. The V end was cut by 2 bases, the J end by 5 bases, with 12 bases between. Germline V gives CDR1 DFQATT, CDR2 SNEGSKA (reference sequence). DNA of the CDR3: TGCAGTGCTAGAATATTGGCGTTTGAGACCCAGTACTTC. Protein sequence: CSARILAFETQYF.

CDR3 sequence: CASSLIPRQTYEQYF. CDR3 in DNA: TGTGCCAGCAGCTTAATCCCCCGACAAACCTACGAGCAGTACTTC. This chain links TRBV7-2 with TRBJ2-7; D uncertain. V gave up 2 bases and J gave up 2 bases, with 13 bases separating them. Germline V gives CDR1 SGHTA, CDR2 FQGNSA. This CDR3 is 15 amino acids long.

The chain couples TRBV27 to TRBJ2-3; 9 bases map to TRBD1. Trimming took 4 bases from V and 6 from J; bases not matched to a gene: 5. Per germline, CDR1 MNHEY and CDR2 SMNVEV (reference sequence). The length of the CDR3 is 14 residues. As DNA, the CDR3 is TGTGCCAGCAGTTGGGGACAGGGACTCGATACGCAGTATTTT. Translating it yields CASSWGQGLDTQYF.

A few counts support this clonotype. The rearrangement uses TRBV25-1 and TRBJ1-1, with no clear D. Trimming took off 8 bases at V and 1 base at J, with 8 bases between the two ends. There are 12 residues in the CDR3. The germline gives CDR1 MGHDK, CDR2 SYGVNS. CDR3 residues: CASGAWNTEAFF. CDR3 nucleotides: TGTGCCAGCGGAGCCTGGAACACTGAAGCTTTCTTT. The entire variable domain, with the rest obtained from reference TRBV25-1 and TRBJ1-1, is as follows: EADIYQTPRYLVIGTGKKITLECSQTMGHDKMYWYQQDPGMELHLIHYSYGVNSTEKGDLSSESTVSRIRTEHFPLTLESARPSHTSQYLCASGAWNTEAFFGQGTRLTVV.

The CDR3 sequence: CASSLGKLTDTQYF. The CDR3 bases are TGCGCCAGCAGCCTCGGGAAACTTACAGATACGCAGTATTTT. The chain couples TRBV5-1 to TRBJ2-3; maybe TRBD2 (5 bases). CDR1 is SGHRS and CDR2 is YFSETQ in the germline V gene. The CDR3 is 14 residues long. V was pared by 4 bases and J by 3 bases, with 12 bases between.

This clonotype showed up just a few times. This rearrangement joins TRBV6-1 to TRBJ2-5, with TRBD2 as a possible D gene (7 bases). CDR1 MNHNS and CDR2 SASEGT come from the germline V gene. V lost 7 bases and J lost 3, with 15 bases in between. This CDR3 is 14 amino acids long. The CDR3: CASIKQGGEETQYF. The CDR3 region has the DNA TGTGCCAGCATAAAACAGGGAGGGGAAGAGACCCAGTACTTC.

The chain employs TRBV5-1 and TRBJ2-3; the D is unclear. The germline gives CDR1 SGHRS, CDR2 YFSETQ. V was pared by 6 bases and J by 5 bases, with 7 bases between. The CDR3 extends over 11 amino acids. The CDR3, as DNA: TGCGCCAGCATCAAGGGAGATACGCAGTATTTT. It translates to CASIKGDTQYF.

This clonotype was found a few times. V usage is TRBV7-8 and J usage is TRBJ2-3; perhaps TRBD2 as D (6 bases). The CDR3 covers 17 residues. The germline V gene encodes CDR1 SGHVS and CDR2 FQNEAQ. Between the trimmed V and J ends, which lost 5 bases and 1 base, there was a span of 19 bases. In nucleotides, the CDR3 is TGTGCCAGCAGCCCAGGGCTGGGCGGGGAGCGCACAGATACGCAGTATTTT. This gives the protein CASSPGLGGERTDTQYF.

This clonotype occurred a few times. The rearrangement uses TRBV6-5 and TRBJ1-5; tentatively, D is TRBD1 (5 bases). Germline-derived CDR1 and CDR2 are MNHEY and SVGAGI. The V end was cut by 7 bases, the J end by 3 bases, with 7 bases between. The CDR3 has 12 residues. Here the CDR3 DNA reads TGTGCCAGCAAGACAGTCAATCAGCCCCAGCATTTT. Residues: CASKTVNQPQHF.

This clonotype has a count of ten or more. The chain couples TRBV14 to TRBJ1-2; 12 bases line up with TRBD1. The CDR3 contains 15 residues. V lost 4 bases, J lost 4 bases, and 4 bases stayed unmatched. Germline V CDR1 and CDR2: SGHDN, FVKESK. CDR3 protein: CASSRGTGGFYGYTF. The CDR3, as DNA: TGTGCCAGCAGCCGCGGGACAGGGGGCTTCTATGGCTACACCTTC. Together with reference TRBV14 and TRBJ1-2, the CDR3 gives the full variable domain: EAGVTQFPSHSVIEKGQTVTLRCDPISGHDNLYWYRRVMGKEIKFLLHFVKESKQDESGMPNNRFLAERTGGTYSTLKVQPAELEDSGVYFCASSRGTGGFYGYTFGSGTRLTVV.

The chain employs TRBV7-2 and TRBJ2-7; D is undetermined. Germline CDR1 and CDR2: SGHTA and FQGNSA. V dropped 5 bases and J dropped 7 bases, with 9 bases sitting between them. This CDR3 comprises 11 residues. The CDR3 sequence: CASSRLGEQYF. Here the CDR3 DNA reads TGTGCCAGCAGCCGTCTAGGGGAGCAGTACTTC.